The 18 T cell receptor beta chains below all came from one sample that was sequenced in a study of regulatory T cells. The PCR used 52 TRBV and 13 TRBJ primers. Sequenced by immunoSEQ multiplex PCR; TCRdb stores in-frame clones only, minus some. Among some 21,000 clones listed, approximately 93% were seen once. The source material was CD8+ T cells sorted from blood. These receptors were collected from a child aged 2 to 15 with CD3G deficiency.

This clone has a single count. The chain links TRBV7-8 to TRBJ2-1, with D unresolved. Germline V lookup: CDR1 SGHVS, CDR2 FQNEAQ. The CDR3 has 15 amino acids. V was pared by 1 base and J by 0 bases, with 7 bases between. The CDR3 DNA is TGTGCCAGCAGCTTAGGGACGGGCTCCTACAATGAGCAGTTCTTC. It translates to CASSLGTGSYNEQFF. Complete variable domain (other parts from reference TRBV7-8 and TRBJ2-1): GAGVSQSPRYKVAKRGQDVALRCDPISGHVSLFWYQQALGQGPEFLTYFQNEAQLDKSGLPSDRFFAERPEGSVSTLKIQRTQQEDSAVYLCASSLGTGSYNEQFFGPGTRLTVL.

The table lists this clone with a few counts. The gene calls are TRBV5-1 and TRBJ2-1; D gene ambiguous. From germline, CDR1 is SGHRS and CDR2 YFSETQ. This CDR3 spans 13 amino acids. V gave up 2 bases and J gave up 9 bases, with 12 bases separating them. The CDR3 here is CASSFVRGGEQFF. The CDR3 DNA is TGCGCCAGCAGCTTCGTCCGCGGTGGTGAGCAGTTCTTC.

This rearrangement joins TRBV19 to TRBJ2-5; TRBD2 is a possible D gene (7 bases). CDR3 length: 14 residues. Germline V gives CDR1 LNHDA, CDR2 SQIVND (reference sequence). Trimming took 6 bases from V and 5 from J, leaving 16 bases between them. CDR3 sequence: CASSPRGLTETQYF. The CDR3 DNA is TGTGCCAGTAGCCCGCGGGGGCTTACGGAGACCCAGTACTTC.

The chain links TRBV27 to TRBJ2-7; D tentatively reads TRBD1 or TRBD2 (5 bases each). V lost 11 bases to trimming and J lost 6 bases, with 23 bases between them. There are 14 residues in the CDR3. The germline gives CDR1 MNHEY, CDR2 SMNVEV (reference sequence). CDR3 coding DNA: TGTGCCTCGGCTTTTGGGGGTGCTGGGGGCGAGCAGTACTTC. Residues: CASAFGGAGGEQYF.

This clone was seen a single time. This chain connects TRBV6-6 to TRBJ2-5; tentatively, D is TRBD2 (5 bases). The CDR3 is 13 amino acids. The V end was cut by 8 bases, the J end by 5 bases, with 15 bases between. Germline lookup yields CDR1 MNHNY and CDR2 SVGAGI (reference sequence). The CDR3 is CASGSPGWETQYF. DNA for the CDR3: TGTGCCAGCGGCTCCCCGGGATGGGAGACCCAGTACTTC.

The CDR3 DNA sequence: TGTGCCAGTATGACGGGAGCTCCTTCCTACGAGCAGTACTTC. Encoded protein: CASMTGAPSYEQYF. The chain employs TRBV19 and TRBJ2-7; perhaps TRBD2 as D (6 bases). The CDR3 contains 14 residues. Trimming cost V 7 bases and J 1 base, with 14 bases left between them. CDR1 is LNHDA and CDR2 is SQIVND in the germline V gene (reference sequence).

V is TRBV5-1 and J is TRBJ2-5; TRBD2 matches at 7 bases. The end of the DNA is better explained by TRBJ2-7, so the J call may be wrong. CDR1 SGHRS and CDR2 YFSETQ come from the germline V gene. CDR3 length: 14 residues. CDR3 sequence reads: CASWAAGISYEQYF. CDR3 sequence (DNA): TGCGCCAGCTGGGCAGCGGGGATCTCCTACGAGCAGTACTTC.

The CDR3 protein is CASSRLTSGAEQFF. CDR3 nucleotide sequence: TGTGCCAGTAGTAGATTGACTAGCGGGGCTGAGCAGTTCTTC. The gene calls are TRBV19 and TRBJ2-1; 11 nucleotides line up with TRBD2. The CDR3 loop spans 14 amino acids. CDR1 LNHDA and CDR2 SQIVND come from the germline V gene (reference sequence). V lost 4 bases to trimming and J lost 9 bases; unmatched junction nucleotides: 5.

The J gene is TRBJ2-1, the V gene TRBV7-6; D remains ambiguous. Germline CDR1 SGHVS, CDR2 FNYEAQ. The ends were cut back, 1 base at V and 10 bases at J, with 11 bases in the middle. The CDR3 is 13 residues long. In nucleotides, the CDR3 is TGTGCCAGCAGCTTAGAAGAAGGTGGCGAGCAGTTCTTC. This gives the protein CASSLEEGGEQFF.

This clone was counted between two and nine times. The chain recombines TRBV6-1 with TRBJ1-2; perhaps TRBD1 as D (6 bases). This CDR3 comprises 15 residues. Looked up from germline, CDR1 is MNHNS and CDR2 is SASEGT. The V and J ends lost 3 bases and 5 bases respectively, with 16 bases between them. CDR3 coding DNA: TGTGCCAGCAGTGAGCTGGATGCAGGGGTGTATGGCTACACCTTC. It translates to CASSELDAGVYGYTF.

This rearrangement joins TRBV7-8 to TRBJ2-1; D not resolved. V was trimmed by 4 bases and J by 4 bases, leaving 8 bases between them. CDR3 length equals 13 residues. CDR1 and CDR2 from the germline V gene are SGHVS and FQNEAQ. CDR3 loop: CASSSDGYNEQFF. The CDR3 nucleotides read TGTGCCAGCAGCTCGGACGGGTACAATGAGCAGTTCTTC.

The V gene is TRBV6-1, the J gene TRBJ1-1; maybe TRBD1 (5 bases). V was cut by 6 bases and J by 3 bases, with 11 bases left in between. Germline V lookup: CDR1 MNHNS, CDR2 SASEGT. This CDR3 is built from 13 residues. The CDR3 reads CASRDGGDTEAFF. In DNA form, the CDR3 reads TGTGCCAGCAGGGACGGAGGGGACACTGAAGCTTTCTTT.

The chain couples TRBV13 to TRBJ2-1; D ambiguous. The V end lost 2 bases, the J end lost 8 bases, and 10 bases lay between the germline ends. The germline gives CDR1 PRHDT, CDR2 FYEKMQ (reference sequence). The CDR3 is made up of 13 amino acids. This CDR3 reads CASSLRIGDEQFF. CDR3 nucleotides: TGTGCCAGCAGCTTAAGAATTGGGGATGAGCAGTTCTTC.

The chain is built from TRBV28 and TRBJ2-7, with D perhaps matching TRBD2 (5 bases). Trimming stripped 5 bases from V and 0 bases from J, with 11 bases between. The length of the CDR3 is 14 residues. In germline, CDR1 is MDHEN, CDR2 SYDVKM. Here the CDR3 reads CASSDTGDSYEQYF. The CDR3 nucleotides are TGTGCCAGCAGTGACACCGGGGACTCCTACGAGCAGTACTTC.

This clone was counted a single time. This chain uses TRBV7-9 with TRBJ2-3; D ambiguous. This CDR3 spans 14 amino acids. V lost 5 bases and J lost 2, with 11 bases in between. The germline V gene has CDR1 SEHNR and CDR2 FQNEAQ (reference sequence). Written as DNA, the CDR3 is TGTGCCAGCAGCGTTGACTCGTTCACAGATACGCAGTATTTT. This encodes CASSVDSFTDTQYF.

The V call is TRBV11-2, the J call TRBJ2-7; D is unclear. V lost 5 bases and J lost 3, with 5 bases in between. Germline V gene lookup returns CDR1 SGHAT and CDR2 FQNNGV. CDR3 length: 11 residues. The CDR3 protein is CASSLNYEQYF. As DNA, the CDR3 is TGTGCCAGCAGCCTCAACTACGAGCAGTACTTC.

The chain combines TRBV6-1 with TRBJ2-7; D might be TRBD1 (5 bases). CDR3 length equals 13 residues. V was clipped by 3 bases and J by 6 bases, with 12 bases between them. Germline V CDR1 and CDR2: MNHNS, SASEGT. The CDR3 reads CASSDLTGGEQYF. The CDR3 DNA reads TGTGCCAGCAGTGATTTAACAGGTGGCGAGCAGTACTTC.

This rearrangement joins TRBV20-1 to TRBJ2-3; D gene ambiguous. The CDR3 runs 11 residues. The V and J ends lost 6 bases and 8 bases respectively, with 12 bases between them. Looked up from germline, CDR1 is DFQATT and CDR2 is SNEGSKA (reference sequence). CDR3 loop: CSANLLGTQYF. The DNA of the CDR3 is TGCAGTGCCAATCTGTTGGGTACGCAGTATTTT.